Shown below are 23 T cell receptor beta chains from a single sample sequenced in a study of beta chain features in type 1 diabetes. Overall study findings and caveats: Type 1 diabetes patients had TCRB CDR3s that were shorter (moderately but significantly so) in all four CD4+ subsets.

These receptors have no known antigen. The sequenced template was cDNA made from the entire isolated RNA. Assay: immunoSEQ multiplex PCR; the TCRdb copy retains only in-frame clones and omits some. The sample includes approximately 150,000 clones, approximately 13% of them seen just once. The specimen sequenced was central memory CD4+ T cells from blood. These receptors all come from a man younger than 35 with type 1 diabetes.

CDR3 in amino acids: CAWSGQIRYGYTF. The CDR3 DNA reads TGTGCCTGGAGTGGACAAATAAGATATGGCTACACCTTC. The chain recombines TRBV30 with TRBJ1-2, with D unresolved. Germline CDR1 is GTSNPN and CDR2 is SVGIG (reference sequence). The CDR3 consists of 13 residues. The V end lost 1 base, the J end lost 5 bases, and 11 bases lay between the germline ends.

In its sample, this clone was seen a few times. The J gene is TRBJ2-5, the V gene TRBV5-1; D uncertain. Germline CDR1 reads SGHRS; CDR2 reads YFSETQ. The germline V and J ends were trimmed by 0 bases and 7 bases, with 13 bases remaining between them. The CDR3 consists of 14 residues. CDR3 loop: CASSLAQELGTQYF. In DNA form, the CDR3 reads TGCGCCAGCAGCTTGGCTCAGGAACTCGGGACCCAGTACTTC.

V usage is TRBV28 and J usage is TRBJ2-2; a weak D match, TRBD2 (5 bases). Germline CDR1 reads MDHEN; CDR2 reads SYDVKM. Trimming pared 6 bases from V and 0 bases from J, leaving 11 bases between. This CDR3 region has 15 residues. In nucleotides, the CDR3 is TGTGCCAGCAGCATGGACGGGGCGAACACCGGGGAGCTGTTTTTT. This sequence encodes CASSMDGANTGELFF.

The chain is built from TRBV2 and TRBJ2-7, with D hard to call. The CDR3 totals 11 residues. V was cut by 2 bases and J by 7 bases, with 6 bases left in between. CDR1 is SNHLY and CDR2 is FYNNEI in the germline V gene. The CDR3 bases are TGTGCCAGCAGTGAAACCGAGGAGCAGTACTTC. Translating gives CASSETEEQYF.

As concerns this clone: Distinct nucleotide sequences in the sample also encode this CDR3. The chain recombines TRBV4-1 with TRBJ2-5, with D perhaps assigned TRBD1 or TRBD2 (6 bases each). This CDR3 is 13 amino acids long. Germline CDR1 and CDR2: MGHRA and YSYEKL. V lost 3 bases, J lost 5 bases, and 10 bases lay in between. The chain's CDR3 is CASSQRGEETQYF. CDR3 DNA sequence: TGCGCCAGCAGCCAGAGGGGGGAGGAGACCCAGTACTTC.

The chain has TRBV7-2 and TRBJ2-1; TRBD2 agrees at 11 bases. This CDR3 is 15 amino acids long. Germline values: CDR1 SGHTA, CDR2 FQGNSA. V gave up 1 base and J gave up 4 bases; unmatched junction bases: 0. The CDR3 sequence is CASSLGLAGYNEQFF. Written as DNA, the CDR3 is TGTGCCAGCAGCTTAGGACTAGCGGGGTACAATGAGCAGTTCTTC. Based on the CDR3 plus reference TRBV7-2 and TRBJ2-1, the full variable domain is GAGVSQSPSNKVTEKGKDVELRCDPISGHTALYWYRQSLGQGLEFLIYFQGNSAPDKSGLPSDRFSAERTGGSVSTLTIQRTQQEDSAVYLCASSLGLAGYNEQFFGPGTRLTVL.

The chain combines TRBV4-2 with TRBJ2-3; D ambiguous. The CDR3 extends over 12 amino acids. Trimming took 1 base from V and 9 from J, leaving 8 bases between them. The germline CDR1 and CDR2 sequences are LGHNA and YNFKEQ. CDR3 in DNA: TGTGCCAGCAGCCAAGCAGGTGCAACGCAGTATTTT. It specifies CASSQAGATQYF.

The V gene is TRBV5-1, the J gene TRBJ2-5; 9 nucleotides align to TRBD2. V trimming: 8 bases; J trimming: 1 base; junction bases outside the gene matches: 9. Germline CDR1 reads SGHRS; CDR2 reads YFSETQ. This CDR3 spans 15 amino acids. CDR3 amino acids: CASGSLAGTQETQYF. The CDR3 DNA follows: TGCGCCAGTGGCAGTCTAGCGGGGACCCAAGAGACCCAGTACTTC.

The sample holds a few counts of this clone. The chain is built from TRBV6-6 and TRBJ2-3; D unclear. Per the germline V gene, CDR1 is MNHNY and CDR2 is SVGAGI (reference sequence). The CDR3 runs to 13 residues. Trimming removed 6 bases at V and 0 bases at J, with 7 bases between. In DNA, the CDR3 is TGTGCCAGCAGACAGCAAAGCACAGATACGCAGTATTTT. It codes for CASRQQSTDTQYF.

This clone was detected only a few times. CDR3 coding DNA: TGTGCCAGCATTACCGAAGGTATAGTCTACGAGCAGTACTTC. It yields the protein CASITEGIVYEQYF. The V and J genes are TRBV2 and TRBJ2-7; D uncertain. Germline V gives CDR1 SNHLY, CDR2 FYNNEI. The CDR3 runs to 14 residues. Trimming took off 7 bases at V and 3 bases at J, with 16 bases between the two ends.

The V gene is TRBV27, the J gene TRBJ2-1, with D perhaps matching TRBD2 (5 bases). Trimming removed 0 bases from V and 7 bases from J, with 13 bases in between. Germline V gene data show CDR1 as MNHEY and CDR2 as SMNVEV (reference sequence). This CDR3 is 15 amino acids long. The DNA of the CDR3 is TGTGCCAGCAGTTTATCGGCCTTAAGAGGGAATGAGCAGTTCTTC. Amino acids: CASSLSALRGNEQFF.

The chain carries TRBV29-1 and TRBJ2-3; TRBD1 aligns across 11 bases. The length of the CDR3 is 16 residues. V shed 4 bases, J shed 5 bases, and the junction held 11 bases outside the gene matches. Germline CDR1 reads SQVTM; CDR2 reads ANQGSEA. The CDR3 reads CSVAGQGVRGLDTQYF. Here the CDR3 DNA reads TGCAGCGTTGCGGGACAGGGGGTTCGGGGACTAGATACGCAGTATTTT.

This clone is a singleton in its sample. V usage is TRBV4-2 and J usage is TRBJ1-2; 7 positions match TRBD1. Trimming cost V 6 bases and J 0 bases; bases outside gene matches: 7. CDR1 and CDR2 from the germline V gene are LGHNA and YNFKEQ. The CDR3 has 15 residues. In DNA form, the CDR3 reads TGTGCCAGCAGTCCCGGACAGGAGGCTAACTATGGCTACACCTTC. It translates to CASSPGQEANYGYTF.

The chain has TRBV5-6 and TRBJ2-7; D possibly corresponds to TRBD2 (6 bases). Per germline, CDR1 SGHDT and CDR2 YYEEEE. The V end lost 0 bases, the J end lost 0 bases, and 13 bases lay between the germline ends. The CDR3 runs 16 residues. DNA of the CDR3: TGTGCCAGCAGCTTGGAGGCGGGAAAGGTCTCCTACGAGCAGTACTTC. Its protein product is CASSLEAGKVSYEQYF.

The V gene is TRBV28, the J gene TRBJ1-3, with D maybe TRBD1 (5 bases). The CDR3 contains 14 residues. V was clipped by 4 bases and J by 4 bases, with 11 bases between them. CDR1 is MDHEN, CDR2 SYDVKM, per germline. The CDR3 region is CASSSRDLGNTIYF. The CDR3 DNA reads as TGTGCCAGCAGTTCCAGGGATTTAGGAAACACCATATATTTT.

This clone occurred once. This sequence joins TRBV14 and TRBJ1-4, with D possibly matching TRBD1 (6 bases). CDR1 SGHDN and CDR2 FVKESK come from the germline V gene. The CDR3 length is 15 residues. V dropped 1 base and J dropped 6 bases, with 12 bases sitting between them. DNA of the CDR3: TGTGCCAGCAGCCAAGTTGGGGGGCCGGATGAAAAACTGTTTTTT. Translating gives CASSQVGGPDEKLFF.

J is TRBJ2-1 and V is TRBV27; perhaps TRBD2 as D (6 bases). The CDR3 covers 17 residues. Germline V gene sequence: CDR1 MNHEY, CDR2 SMNVEV (reference sequence). V dropped 5 bases and J dropped 4 bases, with 21 bases sitting between them. The CDR3 reads CASSTPLSGGTYNEQFF. The CDR3 region has the DNA TGTGCCAGCAGTACACCCCTAAGTGGGGGGACTTACAATGAGCAGTTCTTC.

This clone was observed at least ten times. The chain uses TRBV29-1 and TRBJ1-5, with 11 bases that match TRBD1. The CDR3 extends over 15 amino acids. CDR1 is SQVTM, CDR2 ANQGSEA, per germline. V lost 7 bases, J lost 4 bases, and 9 bases stayed unmatched. CDR3 coding DNA: TGCAGCGCTACGGGACAGGGGGGAGGAAATCAGCCCCAGCATTTT. The encoded protein is CSATGQGGGNQPQHF. Complete variable domain (other parts from reference TRBV29-1 and TRBJ1-5): SAVISQKPSRDICQRGTSLTIQCQVDSQVTMMFWYRQQPGQSLTLIATANQGSEATYESGFVIDKFPISRPNLTFSTLTVSNMSPEDSSIYLCSATGQGGGNQPQHFGDGTRLSIL.

The chain uses TRBV29-1 and TRBJ1-2; D is perhaps TRBD1 (6 bases). V dropped 4 bases and J dropped 4 bases, with 10 bases sitting between them. Germline CDR1 is SQVTM and CDR2 is ANQGSEA. This CDR3 contains 12 residues. CDR3 coding DNA: TGCAGCGTTGTTCAGGGGACCTATGGCTACACCTTC. Its translation is CSVVQGTYGYTF.

This clone was seen more than once but under ten times. CDR3 loop: CAWALLGAQYF. CDR3 DNA: TGTGCCTGGGCCTTGCTAGGAGCGCAGTATTTT. This sequence joins TRBV30 and TRBJ2-3; D gene unclear. V was pared by 5 bases and J by 10 bases, with 13 bases between. Germline assignment: CDR1 GTSNPN and CDR2 SVGIG (reference sequence). This CDR3 has 11 amino acids.

The sample holds a few counts of this clone. The V gene is TRBV20-1, the J gene TRBJ1-1; no reliable D call. The CDR3 sequence is 11 residues long. CDR1 is DFQATT, CDR2 SNEGSKA, per germline (reference sequence). Trimming removed 4 bases from V and 6 bases from J, with 9 bases in between. The CDR3 region is CSANPRAEAFF. CDR3 bases: TGCAGTGCTAACCCGAGAGCTGAAGCTTTCTTT.

This clone occurred a few times. The chain couples TRBV2 to TRBJ1-2, with TRBD1 matching over 7 bases. Germline CDR1 SNHLY, CDR2 FYNNEI. V lost 1 base and J lost 5; bases outside the gene matches: 4. The CDR3 is made up of 14 amino acids. This CDR3 reads CASSEGGTVYGYTF. In nucleotides, the CDR3 is TGTGCCAGCAGTGAAGGTGGGACAGTATATGGCTACACCTTC.

This clone was seen a handful of times. The V and J genes are TRBV6-5 and TRBJ2-7; 9 nucleotides align to TRBD1. Germline V gene sequence: CDR1 MNHEY, CDR2 SVGAGI. V shed 7 bases and J 5 bases; nucleotides not matched to a gene: 9. The CDR3 covers 14 residues. CDR3: CASTATGGGDEQYF. DNA of the CDR3: TGTGCCAGCACTGCAACAGGGGGCGGCGACGAGCAGTACTTC.